This T cell receptor beta chain was captured by sequencing in a study of shared clonotypes between healthy human individuals. Overall study results and limits: Limited genetic and exposure-history diversity came from having few donors. Naive subsets generally exceeded memory subsets in estimated richness.

The CDR3 length is 16 residues. Germline trimming cut 0 bases from V and 8 bases from J; bases unmatched to any gene: 11. The V gene's germline CDR1 is SGHTA and CDR2 FQGTGA. Produced via immunoSEQ multiplex PCR; TCRdb's table is partial and in-frame only. The repertoire holds about 2.4 million clones, with 80% to 95% as singletons. As for this clone: What it recognizes is unknown.

The rearrangement links TRBV7-3 to TRBJ1-2; 8 bases are shared with TRBD1. The TCR originated in a man aged 18 to 30 in good health. Some clones in this sample may be carry-over from other donors' samples. Source material: naive CD4+ T cells from PBMCs. As for subset: CD45RA+ positively selected. The CDR3 bases are TGTGCCAGCAGCTTAACCACTCTCCAGGGGGCGGGCGGCTACACCTTC. It encodes CASSLTTLQGAGGYTF.